Listed here are 15 T cell receptor beta chains from one sample, sequenced in a study of molecular identifiers for immune sequencing clone quantification. One entry per CDR3 protein results from TCRdb running MiXCR on the PCR reads. The sample has under 600,000 distinct CDR3 sequences; 25% are singletons. Sequenced sample: naive CD8+ T cells from blood, with Jurkat cell RNA spiked in. Stated subset: FACS-sorted CD8+CD4-CCR7+CD45RA+ naive T cells. All receptors derive from a human donor in good health. Some libraries in this study had Jurkat cell RNA spiked in.

The chain employs TRBV30 and TRBJ2-3; perhaps TRBD2 as D (5 bases). The CDR3 runs to 12 residues. Germline V gene data show CDR1 as GTSNPN and CDR2 as SVGIG (reference sequence). V lost 3 bases to trimming and J lost 1 base, with 5 bases between them. The CDR3, as DNA: TGTGCCTGGAGCGGGGGCACAGATACGCAGTATTTT. It is translated as CAWSGGTDTQYF.

V usage is TRBV27 and J usage is TRBJ1-5; the match to TRBD1 covers 12 bases. The CDR3 runs 18 residues. Germline values: CDR1 MNHEY, CDR2 SMNVEV (reference sequence). Trimming at V came to 5 bases and at J to 6 bases, leaving 14 bases not matched to a gene. CDR3 sequence (DNA): TGTGCCAGCAGTCCGATAGCACGGGACAGGGGGCTTGGTCAGCCCCAGCATTTT. Translating gives CASSPIARDRGLGQPQHF.

This clonotype was seen repeatedly, ten times or more. The V gene is TRBV6-2 or TRBV6-3, the J gene TRBJ2-7; D remains ambiguous. V was cut by 5 bases and J by 0 bases, with 14 bases left in between. The CDR3 is made up of 15 amino acids. Germline loops: CDR1 MNHEY, CDR2 SVGEGT. CDR3 DNA: TGTGCCAGCAGTCCCAATGGGGTAAGCTCCTACGAGCAGTACTTC. It yields the protein CASSPNGVSSYEQYF.

In its sample, this clonotype was seen a few times. The rearrangement uses TRBV3-1 and TRBJ1-1; tentatively, D is TRBD1 (5 bases). Trimming left V 5 bases short and J 4 bases short, with 8 bases between. CDR3 length: 12 residues. Germline-derived CDR1 and CDR2 are LGHDT and YNNKEL (reference sequence). The CDR3 here is CASSGDSTEAFF. Here the CDR3 DNA reads TGTGCCAGCAGCGGAGACAGCACTGAAGCTTTCTTT.

Details on this clonotype: No conserved phenylalanine or tryptophan ends this CDR3, so it is likely a read error. This sequence joins TRBV11-2 and TRBJ2-1; D may be TRBD2 (5 bases). The ends were cut back, 3 bases at V and 0 bases at J, with 15 bases in the middle. The CDR3 is 17 amino acids. Germline V lookup: CDR1 SGHAT, CDR2 FQNNGV. The CDR3 loop reads CASSFPRDFSSYNEQFL. The DNA of the CDR3 is TGTGCCAGCAGCTTCCCCCGGGATTTCAGCTCCTACAATGAGCAGTTCCTC.

This clonotype was found many times. The rearrangement joins TRBV4-3 to TRBJ2-7; TRBD2 aligns across 10 bases. Trimming cost V 4 bases and J 5 bases; bases outside gene matches: 8. Germline loops: CDR1 LGHNA, CDR2 YSLEER. The CDR3 contains 15 residues. CDR3 amino acids: CASSRGAGTSDEQYF. Written as DNA, the CDR3 is TGCGCCAGCAGCCGTGGAGCCGGGACTAGCGACGAGCAGTACTTC.

To note about this clonotype: A read error may explain this, as a much larger clone is one base away. This chain uses TRBV7-6 with TRBJ1-5, with D unresolved. The CDR3 sequence is 18 residues long. V dropped 1 base and J dropped 0 bases, with 16 bases sitting between them. Germline V CDR1 and CDR2: SGHVS, FNYEAQ. For the CDR3, the DNA is TGTGCCAGCAGCTTAGGCATCCCAAAAGGGCATAGCAATCAGCCCCAGCATTTT. This translates into CASSLGIPKGHSNQPQHF.

A word on this clonotype: This may stem from a read error, because a much larger clone lies one nucleotide away. This chain links TRBV6-6 with TRBJ2-5; D is tentatively TRBD1 or TRBD2 (6 bases each). CDR1 MNHNY and CDR2 SVGAGI come from the germline V gene (reference sequence). This CDR3 is built from 14 residues. The CDR3 here is CASSYVGGPETQCF. CDR3 coding DNA: TGTGCCAGCAGTTATGTGGGGGGCCCAGAGACCCAGTGCTTC.

The chain couples TRBV13 to TRBJ2-3; possibly TRBD1 or TRBD2 for D (6 bases each). The CDR3 runs to 18 residues. V lost 1 base and J lost 2, with 19 bases in between. Germline CDR1 PRHDT, CDR2 FYEKMQ (reference sequence). The CDR3 DNA sequence: TGTGCCAGCAGCTTAGTTGGGGGACTGGGGGCGAACACAGATACGCAGTATTTT. Translating gives CASSLVGGLGANTDTQYF.

This chain connects TRBV30 to TRBJ2-2, with unresolved D. This CDR3 region has 13 residues. Looked up from germline, CDR1 is GTSNPN and CDR2 is SVGIG (reference sequence). V lost 5 bases to trimming and J lost 0 bases, with 7 bases between them. The CDR3 sequence: CAWDYANTGELFF. The CDR3 DNA sequence: TGTGCCTGGGATTACGCGAACACCGGGGAGCTGTTTTTT. Complete variable domain (other parts from reference TRBV30 and TRBJ2-2): SQTIHQWPATLVQPVGSPLSLECTVEGTSNPNLYWYRQAAGRGLQLLFYSVGIGQISSEVPQNLSASRPQDRQFILSSKKLLLSDSGFYLCAWDYANTGELFFGEGSRLTVL.

Details on this clonotype: This could be a read error, since a much larger clone is one nucleotide away. The rearrangement joins TRBV5-3 to TRBJ1-1; no reliable D call. TRBV5-3 is an ORF; its function is uncertain. Trimming pared 10 bases from V and 1 base from J, leaving 14 bases between. CDR3 length: 13 residues. Written as DNA, the CDR3 is TGTGCCTGCAGCTACAGACAGAACACTGAAGCTTTCTTT. This gives the protein CACSYRQNTEAFF.

The rearrangement uses TRBV19 and TRBJ2-7; the match to TRBD1 covers 7 bases. Germline loops: CDR1 LNHDA, CDR2 SQIVND (reference sequence). The CDR3 length is 16 residues. Trimming removed 3 bases from V and 4 bases from J; junction bases left unmatched: 12. DNA of the CDR3: TGTGCCAGTAGTATGGACCCTACCGGGACAGATTACGAGCAGTACTTC. Residues: CASSMDPTGTDYEQYF.

The V call is TRBV9, the J call TRBJ2-7, with 8 bases that match TRBD2. The CDR3 totals 15 residues. With 4 bases clipped from V and 0 bases from J, the junction kept 6 bases outside the gene matches. Looked up from germline, CDR1 is SGDLS and CDR2 is YYNGEE. The CDR3 DNA sequence: TGTGCCAGCAGCCCCCAGAGCGGGAGCTCCTACGAGCAGTACTTC. Residues: CASSPQSGSSYEQYF.

V and J are TRBV6-5 and TRBJ1-2, with no clear D. The CDR3 is 14 residues long. Germline CDR1 is MNHEY and CDR2 is SVGAGI. V gave up 3 bases and J gave up 5 bases, with 13 bases separating them. CDR3 in amino acids: CASSYVGGGYGYTF. The DNA of the CDR3 is TGTGCCAGCAGTTATGTAGGAGGCGGGTATGGCTACACCTTC.

The chain carries TRBV5-1 and TRBJ2-2; no definite D call. From germline, CDR1 is SGHRS and CDR2 YFSETQ. V lost 2 bases and J 6 bases, leaving 14 bases between the germline ends. The CDR3 spans 15 residues. The CDR3 nucleotides read TGCGCCAGCAGCTTAACCCCCTATCACTCCGGGGAGCTGTTTTTT. The encoded protein is CASSLTPYHSGELFF.